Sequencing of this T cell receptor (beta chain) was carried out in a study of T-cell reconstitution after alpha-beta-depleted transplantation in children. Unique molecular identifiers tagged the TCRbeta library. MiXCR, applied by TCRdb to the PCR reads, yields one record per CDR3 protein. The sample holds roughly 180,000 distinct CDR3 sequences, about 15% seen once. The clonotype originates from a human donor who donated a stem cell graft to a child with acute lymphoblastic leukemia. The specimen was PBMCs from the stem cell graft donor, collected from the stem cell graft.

CDR3 coding DNA: TGTGCCAGTAGTACCCAAGGGAGCGAGGAGACCCAGTACTTC. This gives the protein CASSTQGSEETQYF. This chain links TRBV19 with TRBJ2-5; perhaps TRBD2 as D (5 bases). Trimming stripped 4 bases from V and 5 bases from J, with 14 bases between. There are 14 residues in the CDR3. Germline V CDR1 and CDR2: LNHDA, SQIVND (reference sequence).